The 8 T cell receptor beta chains presented below share a single source sample, sequenced in a study of T cells in localized non-small cell lung cancer. Profiled with immunoSEQ multiplex PCR; TCRdb holds only in-frame clones, not every one. The sample contains 40,000 to 50,000 clones, about 85% of which appear only once. This specimen consisted of peripheral blood, obtained before any cancer treatment. The receptors derive from a woman aged 18-49 years with stage III lung adenocarcinoma.

The genes are TRBV5-6 and TRBJ2-7; TRBD2 might be the D (5 bases). This CDR3 has 13 amino acids. Trimming removed 2 bases at V and 3 bases at J, with 9 bases between. The germline V gene encodes CDR1 SGHDT and CDR2 YYEEEE. CDR3: CASSLIRDYEQYF. CDR3 DNA sequence: TGTGCCAGCAGCTTAATTCGGGACTACGAGCAGTACTTC.

This clone was seen only a few times. The chain links TRBV5-6 to TRBJ2-7; D not resolved. V was cut by 7 bases and J by 7 bases, with 21 bases left in between. There are 14 residues in the CDR3. Germline values: CDR1 SGHDT, CDR2 YYEEEE. CDR3 region: CASSRGLPTGEQYF. CDR3 nucleotides: TGTGCCAGCTCCCGAGGCCTACCTACCGGGGAGCAGTACTTC.

The chain uses TRBV19 and TRBJ2-2, with 11 bases matching TRBD2. The J segment lost 4 bases and the V segment lost 3 bases, leaving 4 bases of the junction unmatched. Looked up from germline, CDR1 is LNHDA and CDR2 is SQIVND (reference sequence). This CDR3 has 16 amino acids. The CDR3 region has the DNA TGTGCCAGTAGTATCAGGCTAGCGGGGGGCACCGGGGAGCTGTTTTTT. This gives the protein CASSIRLAGGTGELFF. The full variable domain, in which reference TRBV19 and TRBJ2-2 provide the parts outside the CDR3, is DGGITQSPKYLFRKEGQNVTLSCEQNLNHDAMYWYRQDPGQGLRLIYYSQIVNDFQKGDIAEGYSVSREKKESFPLTVTSAQKNPTAFYLCASSIRLAGGTGELFFGEGSRLTVL.

The chain is built from TRBV19 and TRBJ2-3, with D unresolved. Per the germline V gene, CDR1 is LNHDA and CDR2 is SQIVND (reference sequence). The V end was cut by 1 base, the J end by 1 base, with 0 bases between. The CDR3 extends over 12 amino acids. CDR3 loop: CASSIGTDTQYF. CDR3 bases: TGTGCCAGTAGTATAGGCACAGATACGCAGTATTTT.

This sequence joins TRBV5-6 and TRBJ2-3, with D possibly matching TRBD2 (7 bases). The germline V gene has CDR1 SGHDT and CDR2 YYEEEE. The CDR3 loop spans 14 amino acids. The V end was cut by 2 bases, the J end by 4 bases, with 11 bases between. The CDR3 coding sequence is TGTGCCAGCAGCTTCACGGGGGGCCCAGATACGCAGTATTTT. Its translation is CASSFTGGPDTQYF. Based on the CDR3 plus reference TRBV5-6 and TRBJ2-3, the full variable domain is DAGVTQSPTHLIKTRGQQVTLRCSPKSGHDTVSWYQQALGQGPQFIFQYYEEEERQRGNFPDRFSGHQFPNYSSELNVNALLLGDSALYLCASSFTGGPDTQYFGPGTRLTVL.

J is TRBJ2-3 and V is TRBV7-3, with 7 nucleotides matching TRBD1. Germline assignment: CDR1 SGHTA and CDR2 FQGTGA. With V trimmed by 5 bases and J by 4 bases, 3 bases remained unmatched. The CDR3 is 13 amino acids. The CDR3 spells CASSNDRADTQYF. The CDR3 bases are TGTGCCAGCAGCAACGACAGGGCAGATACGCAGTATTTT.

The rearrangement joins TRBV10-3 to TRBJ2-5; D could derive from TRBD1 or TRBD2 (6 bases each). In germline, CDR1 is ENHRY, CDR2 SYGVKD. The CDR3 is made up of 14 amino acids. V lost 0 bases and J 3 bases, leaving 8 bases between the germline ends. The CDR3 sequence: CAISESRGEETQYF. CDR3 in DNA: TGTGCCATCAGTGAGTCGAGGGGGGAAGAGACCCAGTACTTC.

J is TRBJ1-1 and V is TRBV2; possibly TRBD1 for D (5 bases). The CDR3 is 13 residues long. Trimming took 4 bases from V and 5 from J, leaving 11 bases between them. The germline V gene encodes CDR1 SNHLY and CDR2 FYNNEI. In DNA, the CDR3 is TGTGCCAGCAGTGGGGGGGTAAGAACTGAAGCTTTCTTT. Translated: CASSGGVRTEAFF.